This paragraph covers one TCR beta chain sequence. Germline V CDR1 and CDR2: LGHNA, YSLEER. Trimming stripped 4 bases from V and 1 base from J, with 13 bases between. The CDR3 loop spans 16 amino acids. The data stem from a study of blood T cell repertoires in COVID-19. Study in general: Both acute and convalescent COVID-19 samples were obtained from the United States, Italy and Spain. The cDNA or gDNA used as material had been derived from T cells, B-cell-depleted T cells, or PBMCs.

Original methodology: Amplified reference gene primers provided the basis for estimating nucleated cell counts. The data were produced by immunoSEQ multiplex PCR, yet TCRdb's version contains in-frame clones alone and is incomplete. The V and J calls and the clone size are those of that table, but D and trimming were determined from the DNA. The table has around 130,000 clones, roughly 75% seen once. Sequencing was done on a sample of peripheral blood. This chain connects TRBV4-3 to TRBJ2-2, with D possibly being TRBD2 (5 bases). This TCR was sampled from a man aged 60 to 69 with active or convalescent COVID-19. The CDR3 DNA sequence: TGCGCCAGCAGCCTCGAGGTAGCGCGGAACACCGGGGAGCTGTTTTTT. Its translation: CASSLEVARNTGELFF.